Shown below are 3 T cell receptor beta chains from a single sample sequenced in a study of identical twins (dated by TCRdb to 2016 to 2017). Receptors were amplified or captured by 5' RACE. Sequencing was carried out with an Illumina HiSeq 2000. The public sequencing data were trimmed at Q25 with fastp and processed into clonotypes with MiXCR by TCRdb, which kept only in-frame beta chains. Rows with a matching CDR3 protein are joined into one entry that keeps the most common DNA and genes. Counted in this sample were 250,000 or so distinct CDR3 sequences; 7.5% of them appeared once. The ten largest make up less than 6.5% of the sample. This same sample was also taken into another study, of yellow fever vaccine responses in identical twins.

Material for sequencing was CD8+ T cells sorted from blood. The receptors shown here come from a woman between 18 and 29 years old in good health.

This clonotype was counted at least ten times. CDR3: CASSEEVVSYNEQFF. CDR3 DNA sequence: TGTGCCAGCAGTGAAGAGGTCGTTTCCTACAATGAGCAGTTCTTC. This rearrangement joins TRBV6-1 to TRBJ2-1; the D is unclear. The CDR3 length is 15 residues. Germline V lookup: CDR1 MNHNS, CDR2 SASEGT. V dropped 1 base and J dropped 1 base, with 8 bases sitting between them.

This clonotype was counted ten times or more. The chain employs TRBV20-1 and TRBJ1-1, with 7 nucleotides matching TRBD1. CDR1 and CDR2 (germline): DFQATT, SNEGSKA (reference sequence). V lost 6 bases to trimming and J lost 2 bases; unmatched junction nucleotides: 12. This CDR3 is 15 amino acids long. The CDR3 sequence is CSAKAAGQYNTEAFF. CDR3 DNA: TGCAGTGCAAAGGCCGCGGGACAGTATAACACTGAAGCTTTCTTT.

This clonotype has more than one count but fewer than ten. The rearrangement joins TRBV27 to TRBJ2-2, with 8 bases identical to TRBD1. The CDR3 runs to 16 residues. CDR1 MNHEY and CDR2 SMNVEV come from the germline V gene (reference sequence). Trimming removed 3 bases from V and 3 bases from J; junction bases left unmatched: 6. For the CDR3, the DNA is TGTGCCAGCAGTTTGTGGGACAGGCCTTACACCGGGGAGCTGTTTTTT. As protein: CASSLWDRPYTGELFF.